Here is one T cell receptor (beta chain) with its context. Its antigen is not identified. This specimen belongs to a study of T cell repertoires in cytomegalovirus infection. Findings of the study overall: Ex vivo, HLA-C-restricted CMV-specific TCR beta clonotypes prevailed over the rest of the response.

The CDR3 runs to 13 residues. Deletions cut 6 bases from V and 8 bases from J, with 16 bases between. TCRdb re-derived calls from the reads in MiXCR, one entry per CDR3 protein. The table lists under 850,000 distinct CDR3 sequences, around 32% of them singletons. This receptor was obtained from a human donor in good health (CMV status not recorded). Some clones in this sample may be carry-over from other donors' samples. The sequences come from cultured PBMCs, collected from culture after CMV antigen stimulation. The chain couples TRBV12-3 or TRBV12-4 to TRBJ1-1, with a weak D call TRBD1 (5 bases). The CDR3 sequence: CASRLGFGGEAFF. CDR3 bases: TGTGCCAGCAGGCTTGGGTTTGGGGGGGAAGCTTTCTTT.